The 24 T cell receptor beta chains presented below share a single source sample, sequenced in a study of PD-1 blockade in classical Hodgkin lymphoma. Every patient relapsed after autologous stem cell transplantation, and brentuximab vedotin exposure varied. Data came from immunoSEQ multiplex PCR; TCRdb stores just in-frame clones and leaves some out. The table shows some 40,000 clones, with 69% occurring only once. Sequenced here: peripheral blood mononuclear cells (PBMCs), sampled before the second cycle of nivolumab. These TCRs come from a human donor with classical Hodgkin lymphoma.

The rearrangement joins TRBV28 to TRBJ1-1; TRBD1 matches 7 bases. Trimming removed 8 bases from V and 1 base from J; junction bases left unmatched: 10. The germline CDR1 and CDR2 sequences are MDHEN and SYDVKM. The CDR3 has 15 residues. In nucleotides, the CDR3 is TGTGCCAGCGGTCCGAGGGGGCTTCAGAACACTGAAGCTTTCTTT. The encoded protein is CASGPRGLQNTEAFF.

The chain's CDR3 is CAWRGQGASRNYGYTF. In nucleotides, the CDR3 is TGTGCCTGGAGGGGGCAGGGGGCCTCCAGGAACTATGGCTACACCTTC. The gene calls are TRBV30 and TRBJ1-2; 8 nucleotides agree with TRBD1. The CDR3 has 16 amino acids. The ends lost 3 bases at V and 2 bases at J; junction bases unmatched: 11. In germline, CDR1 is GTSNPN, CDR2 SVGIG (reference sequence).

The gene calls are TRBV5-1 and TRBJ1-2; D ambiguous. The CDR3 is made up of 15 amino acids. Between the trimmed V and J ends, which lost 0 bases and 7 bases, there was a span of 16 bases. Per the germline V gene, CDR1 is SGHRS and CDR2 is YFSETQ. CDR3 in amino acids: CASSLAQEGSGGYTF. The CDR3 bases are TGCGCCAGCAGCTTGGCGCAGGAGGGTAGTGGTGGCTACACCTTC.

V and J are TRBV5-3 and TRBJ2-1, with 10 bases fitting TRBD1. TRBV5-3 is given ORF status, its function remaining uncertain. CDR3 length: 14 amino acids. J gave up 2 bases and V 8 bases, and 4 bases lay outside the gene matches. In DNA, the CDR3 is TGTGCCAGCAGGGGGACAGGGGCCTACAATGAGCAGTTCTTC. It is translated as CASRGTGAYNEQFF.

Only a few counts were recorded for this clone. This sequence joins TRBV14 and TRBJ2-3, with TRBD2 matching over 10 bases. Germline lookup yields CDR1 SGHDN and CDR2 FVKESK. This CDR3 is 16 amino acids long. Germline trimming cut 4 bases from V and 4 bases from J; bases unmatched to any gene: 8. The DNA for the CDR3 is TGTGCCAGCAGCCCGAGCGGGGGGGCAATCGCAGATACGCAGTATTTT. Its protein is CASSPSGGAIADTQYF.

In DNA form, the CDR3 reads TGCGCCAGCAGCAGAGGACTAGCGGGAGGCTACGAGCAGTACTTC. Encoded protein: CASSRGLAGGYEQYF. The chain joins TRBV4-3 to TRBJ2-7; 14 positions match TRBD2. V was pared by 5 bases and J by 3 bases, with 3 bases of the junction left unmatched. CDR3 length: 15 amino acids. The germline V gene has CDR1 LGHNA and CDR2 YSLEER.

This clone appeared a single time. V is TRBV5-1 and J is TRBJ2-1, with TRBD2 identical over 8 bases. This CDR3 is 16 amino acids long. J was trimmed by 2 bases and V by 2 bases; bases with no gene match: 6. Germline CDR1 SGHRS, CDR2 YFSETQ. CDR3 loop: CASSLLSGGAYNEQFF. The CDR3 nucleotides read TGCGCCAGCAGCTTATTGAGCGGGGGAGCCTACAATGAGCAGTTCTTC.

The chain links TRBV19 to TRBJ1-5; no clear D gene. The CDR3 sequence is 16 residues long. Per germline, CDR1 LNHDA and CDR2 SQIVND (reference sequence). V dropped 0 bases and J dropped 5 bases, with 14 bases sitting between them. The CDR3 coding sequence is TGTGCCAGTAGTATAGATCTTGTCCAGTCATATCAGCCCCAGCATTTT. It is translated as CASSIDLVQSYQPQHF.

This chain links TRBV7-2 with TRBJ2-3; unclear D gene. The CDR3 loop spans 12 amino acids. V dropped 0 bases and J dropped 3 bases, with 1 base sitting between them. Germline CDR1 is SGHTA and CDR2 is FQGNSA. The CDR3 nucleotides read TGTGCCAGCAGCTTAGCGACAGATACGCAGTATTTT. Encoded protein: CASSLATDTQYF.

The J gene is TRBJ2-7, the V gene TRBV19; TRBD2 agrees at 9 bases. CDR1 and CDR2 from the germline V gene are LNHDA and SQIVND (reference sequence). The CDR3 length is 15 residues. V lost 3 bases, J lost 1 base, and 4 bases stayed unmatched. CDR3 sequence: CASSMFLAGSYEQYF. CDR3 nucleotides: TGTGCCAGTAGTATGTTCCTAGCGGGGTCCTACGAGCAGTACTTC.

This chain links TRBV2 with TRBJ1-4; the match to TRBD1 covers 7 bases. In germline, CDR1 is SNHLY, CDR2 FYNNEI. This CDR3 has 14 amino acids. Trimming cost V 8 bases and J 5 bases; bases outside gene matches: 8. CDR3 nucleotide sequence: TGTGCCAGCGGGCCGGGACAGATAAATGAAAAACTGTTTTTT. Protein product: CASGPGQINEKLFF.

The genes are TRBV5-5 and TRBJ1-1; no definite D call. CDR1 is SGHKS, CDR2 YYEKEE, per germline (reference sequence). This CDR3 comprises 17 residues. V was cut by 2 bases and J by 1 base, with 18 bases left in between. The CDR3, as DNA: TGTGCCAGCAGCTTCGATAATGGACGGCGGGGGAACACTGAAGCTTTCTTT. Its translation is CASSFDNGRRGNTEAFF.

This clone is medium-sized. V gene TRBV28 combines with J gene TRBJ2-3; 9 bases are a match to TRBD2. In germline, CDR1 is MDHEN, CDR2 SYDVKM. This CDR3 has 13 amino acids. The ends lost 1 base at V and 13 bases at J; junction bases unmatched: 6. The CDR3 region has the DNA TGTGCCAGCAGTTTATCCCCCCTAGCGGGAAAGTATTTT. Amino acids: CASSLSPLAGKYF. Full variable domain (rest looked up from reference TRBV28 and TRBJ2-3): DVKVTQSSRYLVKRTGEKVFLECVQDMDHENMFWYRQDPGLGLRLIYFSYDVKMKEKGDIPEGYSVSREKKERFSLILESASTNQTSMYLCASSLSPLAGKYFGPGTRLTVL.

This clone came up once. The junction departs from germline at one end; a sequencing error may be responsible. This sequence joins TRBV5-4 and TRBJ2-1; a weak D match, TRBD2 (6 bases). Per germline, CDR1 SGHNT and CDR2 YYREEE (reference sequence). The CDR3 covers 13 residues. The CDR3 sequence: CASSRDSNNEQFF. CDR3 in DNA: TGTGCCAGCAGCCGGGACTCCAACAATGAGCAGTTCTTC.

This chain connects TRBV5-6 to TRBJ2-7; TRBD2 might be the D (7 bases). Germline lookup yields CDR1 SGHDT and CDR2 YYEEEE. The CDR3 has 15 amino acids. Trimming pared 6 bases from V and 5 bases from J, leaving 21 bases between. Written as DNA, the CDR3 is TGTGCCAGCACCACGAGGGGGGGGCGCAGGGACGAGCAGTACTTC. As protein: CASTTRGGRRDEQYF.

This chain uses TRBV4-3 with TRBJ1-2; 7 bases fit TRBD1. CDR3 size: 14 residues. V was clipped by 3 bases and J by 8 bases; unmatched bases: 9. CDR1 LGHNA and CDR2 YSLEER come from the germline V gene. The CDR3 DNA follows: TGCGCCAGCAGCCAGGCAGAGGGGGCGCGGGGCTACACCTTC. Translation: CASSQAEGARGYTF.

The V and J genes are TRBV30 and TRBJ2-3; 7 bases are a match to TRBD2. V gave up 5 bases and J gave up 1 base; unmatched junction bases: 0. CDR1 GTSNPN and CDR2 SVGIG come from the germline V gene (reference sequence). The CDR3 runs to 12 residues. CDR3 in amino acids: CAWAGGTDTQYF. In DNA form, the CDR3 reads TGTGCCTGGGCGGGGGGCACAGATACGCAGTATTTT.

V and J are TRBV5-1 and TRBJ2-2; D remains unclear. This CDR3 is built from 13 residues. Trimming removed 5 bases from V and 6 bases from J, with 11 bases in between. Germline V gene lookup returns CDR1 SGHRS and CDR2 YFSETQ. The CDR3 is CASSTGGAGELFF. The CDR3 region has the DNA TGCGCCAGCAGTACGGGTGGGGCCGGGGAGCTGTTTTTT.

The CDR3 here is CASSLDVNGAEQFF. DNA of the CDR3: TGTGCCAGCAGCTTAGACGTTAACGGCGCTGAGCAGTTCTTC. The chain uses TRBV7-7 and TRBJ2-1, with D unresolved. The CDR3 covers 14 residues. V shed 1 base and J shed 9 bases, with 13 bases lying between them. Germline CDR1 and CDR2: SSHAT and FNYEAQ (reference sequence).

The CDR3 DNA sequence: TGTGCCAGCAACGAAATGGGGGCGATCTACGAGCAGTACTTC. As protein: CASNEMGAIYEQYF. The V gene is TRBV2, the J gene TRBJ2-7; TRBD1 might be the D (6 bases). The germline gives CDR1 SNHLY, CDR2 FYNNEI. The length of the CDR3 is 14 residues. V lost 7 bases to trimming and J lost 3 bases, with 16 bases between them. Using reference TRBV2 and TRBJ2-7 for the parts outside the CDR3, the full variable domain is EPEVTQTPSHQVTQMGQEVILRCVPISNHLYFYWYRQILGQKVEFLVSFYNNEISEKSEIFDDQFSVERPDGSNFTLKIRSTKLEDSAMYFCASNEMGAIYEQYFGPGTRLTVT.

This clone was detected once. The chain carries TRBV15 and TRBJ2-1; 7 nucleotides align to TRBD1. The CDR3 is made up of 14 amino acids. CDR1 and CDR2 (germline): LNHNV, YYDKDF (reference sequence). Unmatched junction bases numbered 7, after V lost 4 bases and J lost 7 bases. The chain's CDR3 is CATSTSTGNNEQFF. The DNA for the CDR3 is TGTGCCACCAGCACCTCGACAGGGAATAATGAGCAGTTCTTC.

This clone has a handful of counts. The chain is built from TRBV5-3 and TRBJ2-7, with D hard to call. TRBV5-3 is classed as an ORF, of uncertain function. The CDR3 consists of 17 residues. V was clipped by 1 base and J by 4 bases, with 21 bases between them. DNA of the CDR3: TGTGCCAGAAGCTTGCCTGGGCAATTCACCGGTTCTTACGAGCAGTACTTC. Translated, it gives CARSLPGQFTGSYEQYF.

V is TRBV7-9 and J is TRBJ1-1; TRBD1 matches at 8 bases. The germline gives CDR1 SEHNR, CDR2 FQNEAQ (reference sequence). With V trimmed by 3 bases and J by 1 base, 1 base remained unmatched. The CDR3 covers 14 residues. CDR3 sequence: CASSLGTGNTEAFF. Here the CDR3 DNA reads TGTGCCAGCAGCTTGGGGACAGGGAACACTGAAGCTTTCTTT.

The V and J genes are TRBV2 and TRBJ1-4; the D gene is possibly TRBD1 (6 bases). Trimming pared 8 bases from V and 3 bases from J, leaving 10 bases between. The germline CDR1 and CDR2 sequences are SNHLY and FYNNEI. The length of the CDR3 is 13 residues. CDR3 DNA: TGTGCCAGCGGGGGGGCCGCTAATGAAAAACTGTTTTTT. Translating gives CASGGAANEKLFF.